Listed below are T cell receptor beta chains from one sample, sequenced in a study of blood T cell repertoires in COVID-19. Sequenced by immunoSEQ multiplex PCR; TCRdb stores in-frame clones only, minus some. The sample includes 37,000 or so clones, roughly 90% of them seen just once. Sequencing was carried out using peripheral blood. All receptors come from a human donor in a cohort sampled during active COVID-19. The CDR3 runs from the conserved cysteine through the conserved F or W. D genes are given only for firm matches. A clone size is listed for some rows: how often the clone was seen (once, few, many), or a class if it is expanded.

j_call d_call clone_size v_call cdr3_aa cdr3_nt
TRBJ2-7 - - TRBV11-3 CASSRTADEQYF TGTGCCAGCAGCCGGACTGCTGACGAGCAGTACTTC
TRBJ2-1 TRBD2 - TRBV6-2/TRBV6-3 CASSYSRTSGGYEQFF TGTGCCAGCAGTTACTCGAGGACTAGCGGGGGCTATGAGCAGTTCTTC
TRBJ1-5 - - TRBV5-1 CASSLDGKGNQPQHF TGCGCCAGCAGCTTGGACGGGAAGGGCAATCAGCCCCAGCATTTT
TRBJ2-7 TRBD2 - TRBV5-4 CASSGGGSGGLSAYEQYF TGTGCCAGCAGCGGCGGGGGTAGCGGGGGGCTTTCCGCCTACGAGCAGTACTTC
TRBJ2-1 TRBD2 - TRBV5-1 CASSPQRTSGRRVPSYNEQFF TGCGCCAGCAGCCCCCAGAGGACTAGCGGGAGAAGGGTACCCTCCTACAATGAGCAGTTCTTC
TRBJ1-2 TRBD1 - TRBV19 CASRWDSYGYTF TGTGCCAGTAGGTGGGACAGCTATGGCTACACCTTC
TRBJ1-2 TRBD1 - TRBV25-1 CASSVGQGSNGYGYTF TGTGCCAGCAGTGTGGGACAGGGGTCCAACGGCTATGGCTACACCTTC
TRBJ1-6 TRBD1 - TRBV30 CAWSETGRSPLHF TGTGCCTGGAGTGAGACAGGGCGCTCACCCCTCCACTTT
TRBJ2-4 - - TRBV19 CASSIWGGVGNIQYF TGTGCCAGTAGTATTTGGGGGGGCGTCGGAAACATTCAGTACTTC
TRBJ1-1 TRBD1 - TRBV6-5 CASTPDRPTEAFF TGTGCCAGCACCCCGGACAGGCCCACTGAAGCTTTCTTT
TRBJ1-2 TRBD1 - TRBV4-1 CASSQTGTAYGYTF TGCGCCAGCAGCCAGACCGGGACAGCCTATGGCTACACCTTC
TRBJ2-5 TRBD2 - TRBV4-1 CASSPGLAGKETQYF TGCGCCAGCAGTCCCGGACTAGCGGGAAAGGAGACCCAGTACTTC
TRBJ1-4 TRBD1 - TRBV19 CASSTGQGRNEKLFF TGTGCCAGTAGTACCGGACAGGGGAGAAATGAAAAACTGTTTTTT
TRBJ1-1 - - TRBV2 CARGGLDMNTEAFF TGTGCCAGGGGGGGGCTCGATATGAACACTGAAGCTTTCTTT
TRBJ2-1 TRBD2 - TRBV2 CASRIAGGALYNEQFF TGTGCCAGCAGAATAGCGGGGGGGGCTTTATACAATGAGCAGTTCTTC
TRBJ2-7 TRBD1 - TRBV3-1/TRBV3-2 CASSQGSRTGSYEQYF TGTGCCAGCAGCCAAGGTAGTCGGACAGGGAGCTACGAGCAGTACTTC
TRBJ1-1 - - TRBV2 CASSELPGGEGNTEAFF TGTGCCAGCAGTGAACTCCCGGGTGGAGAGGGGAACACTGAAGCTTTCTTT
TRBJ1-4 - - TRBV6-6 CASRGPRNEKLFF TGTGCCAGCAGGGGGCCTCGTAATGAAAAACTGTTTTTT
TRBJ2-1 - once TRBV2 CASSDWSGNEQFF TGTGCCAGCAGTGACTGGAGTGGCAATGAGCAGTTCTTC
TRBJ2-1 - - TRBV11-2 CASSLLSRYHEQFF TGTGCCAGCAGCTTACTTTCTAGGTACCATGAGCAGTTCTTC
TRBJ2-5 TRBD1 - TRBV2 CASSFGQGQETQYF TGTGCCAGCAGTTTTGGACAGGGCCAAGAGACCCAGTACTTC
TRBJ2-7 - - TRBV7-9 CASSLAGTYEQYF TGTGCCAGCAGCTTAGCCGGGACCTACGAGCAGTACTTC
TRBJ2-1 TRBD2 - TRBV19 CASSKLAGATEQFF TGTGCCAGTAGTAAACTAGCGGGGGCTACAGAACAGTTCTTC
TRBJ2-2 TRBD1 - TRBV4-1 CASSRNPGTGNTGELFF TGCGCCAGCAGCCGTAATCCCGGGACAGGGAACACCGGGGAGCTGTTTTTT
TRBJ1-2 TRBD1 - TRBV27 CASSLSKGARFGYTF TGTGCCAGCAGTTTATCTAAGGGGGCGCGTTTTGGCTACACCTTC
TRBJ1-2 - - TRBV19 CASSTSANYGYTF TGTGCCAGTAGTACCTCAGCTAACTATGGCTACACCTTC
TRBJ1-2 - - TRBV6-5 CASRAGDGYTF TGTGCCAGCAGAGCAGGGGATGGCTACACCTTC